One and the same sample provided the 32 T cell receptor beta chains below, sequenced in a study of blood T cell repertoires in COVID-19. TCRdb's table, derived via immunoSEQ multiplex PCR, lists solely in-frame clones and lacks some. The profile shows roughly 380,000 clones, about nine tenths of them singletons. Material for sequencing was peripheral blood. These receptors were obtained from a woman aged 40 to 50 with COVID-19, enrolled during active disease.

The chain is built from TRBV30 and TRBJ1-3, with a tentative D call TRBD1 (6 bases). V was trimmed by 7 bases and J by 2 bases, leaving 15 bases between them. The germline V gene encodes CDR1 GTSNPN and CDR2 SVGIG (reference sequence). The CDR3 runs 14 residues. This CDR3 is CASQRAGAGNTIYF. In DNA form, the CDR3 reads TGTGCCTCCCAGAGGGCAGGGGCTGGAAACACCATATATTTT.

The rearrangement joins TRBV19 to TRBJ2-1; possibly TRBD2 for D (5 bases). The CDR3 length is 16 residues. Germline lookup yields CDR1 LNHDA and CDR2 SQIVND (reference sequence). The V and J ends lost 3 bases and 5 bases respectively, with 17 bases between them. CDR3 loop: CASSMGWERANNEQFF. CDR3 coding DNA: TGTGCCAGTAGTATGGGGTGGGAGAGGGCTAACAATGAGCAGTTCTTC.

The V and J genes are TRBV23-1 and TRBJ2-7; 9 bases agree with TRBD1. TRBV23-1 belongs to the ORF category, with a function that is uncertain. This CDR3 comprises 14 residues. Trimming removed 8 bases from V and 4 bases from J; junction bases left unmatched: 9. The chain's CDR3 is CASARGQGRYEQYF. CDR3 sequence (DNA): TGCGCCAGCGCGCGGGGACAGGGACGGTACGAGCAGTACTTC.

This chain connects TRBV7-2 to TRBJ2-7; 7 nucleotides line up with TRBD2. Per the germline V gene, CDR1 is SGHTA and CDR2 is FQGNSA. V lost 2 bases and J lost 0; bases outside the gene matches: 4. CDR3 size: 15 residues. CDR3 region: CASSLIGGSSYEQYF. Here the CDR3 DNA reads TGTGCCAGCAGCTTAATCGGGGGGAGCTCCTACGAGCAGTACTTC.

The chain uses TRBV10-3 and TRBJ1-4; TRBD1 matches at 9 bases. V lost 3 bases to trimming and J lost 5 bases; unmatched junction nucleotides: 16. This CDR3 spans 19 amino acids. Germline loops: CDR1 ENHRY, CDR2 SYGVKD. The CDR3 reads CAISEYFGLGTGRNEKLFF. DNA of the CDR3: TGTGCCATCAGTGAATACTTCGGTTTGGGGACAGGGAGAAATGAAAAACTGTTTTTT.

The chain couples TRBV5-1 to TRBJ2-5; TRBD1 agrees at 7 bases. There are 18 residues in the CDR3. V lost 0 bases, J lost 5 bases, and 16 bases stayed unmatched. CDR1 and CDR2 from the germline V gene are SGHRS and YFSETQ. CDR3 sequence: CASSLAITGARASETQYF. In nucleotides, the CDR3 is TGCGCCAGCAGCTTGGCTATAACAGGGGCCCGGGCGAGTGAGACCCAGTACTTC.

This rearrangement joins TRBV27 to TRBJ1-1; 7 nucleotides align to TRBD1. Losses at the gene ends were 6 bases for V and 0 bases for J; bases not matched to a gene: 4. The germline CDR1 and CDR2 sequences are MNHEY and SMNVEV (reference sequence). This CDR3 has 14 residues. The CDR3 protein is CASSRGQVNTEAFF. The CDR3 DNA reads TGTGCCAGCAGCAGAGGACAGGTGAACACTGAAGCTTTCTTT.

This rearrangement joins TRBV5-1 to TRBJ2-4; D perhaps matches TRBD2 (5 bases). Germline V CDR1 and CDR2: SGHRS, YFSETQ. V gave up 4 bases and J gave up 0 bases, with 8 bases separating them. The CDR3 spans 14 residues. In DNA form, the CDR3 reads TGCGCCAGCAGCGCAGGACTAGCCAAAAACATTCAGTACTTC. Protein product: CASSAGLAKNIQYF.

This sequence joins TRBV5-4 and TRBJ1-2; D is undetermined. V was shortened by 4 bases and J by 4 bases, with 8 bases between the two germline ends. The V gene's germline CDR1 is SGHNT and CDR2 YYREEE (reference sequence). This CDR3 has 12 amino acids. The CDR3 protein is CASSLNSYGYTF. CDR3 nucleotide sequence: TGTGCCAGCAGCCTTAACAGCTATGGCTACACCTTC.

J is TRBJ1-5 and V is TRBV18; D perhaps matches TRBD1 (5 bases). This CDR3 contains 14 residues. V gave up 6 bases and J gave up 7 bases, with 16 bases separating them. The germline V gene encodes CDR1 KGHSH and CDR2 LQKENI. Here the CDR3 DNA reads TGTGCCAGCTCCTTAGGCGAGGGGAGGCAGCCCCAGCATTTT. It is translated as CASSLGEGRQPQHF. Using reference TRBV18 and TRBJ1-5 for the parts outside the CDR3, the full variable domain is NAGVMQNPRHLVRRRGQEARLRCSPMKGHSHVYWYRQLPEEGLKFMVYLQKENIIDESGMPKERFSAEFPKEGPSILRIQQVVRGDSAAYFCASSLGEGRQPQHFGDGTRLSIL.

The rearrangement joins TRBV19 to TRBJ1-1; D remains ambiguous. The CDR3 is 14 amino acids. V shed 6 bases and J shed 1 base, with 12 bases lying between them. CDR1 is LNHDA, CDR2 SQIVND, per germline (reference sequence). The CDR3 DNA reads TGTGCCAGTAGACCACGCCGGGGGAACACTGAAGCTTTCTTT. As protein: CASRPRRGNTEAFF.

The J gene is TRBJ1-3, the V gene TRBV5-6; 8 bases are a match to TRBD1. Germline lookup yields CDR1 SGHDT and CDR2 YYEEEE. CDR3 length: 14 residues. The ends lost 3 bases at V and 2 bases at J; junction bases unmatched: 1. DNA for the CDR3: TGTGCCAGCAGCTCACAGGGGGCTGGAAACACCATATATTTT. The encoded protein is CASSSQGAGNTIYF. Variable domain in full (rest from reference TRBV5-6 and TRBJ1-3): DAGVTQSPTHLIKTRGQQVTLRCSPKSGHDTVSWYQQALGQGPQFIFQYYEEEERQRGNFPDRFSGHQFPNYSSELNVNALLLGDSALYLCASSSQGAGNTIYFGEGSWLTVV.

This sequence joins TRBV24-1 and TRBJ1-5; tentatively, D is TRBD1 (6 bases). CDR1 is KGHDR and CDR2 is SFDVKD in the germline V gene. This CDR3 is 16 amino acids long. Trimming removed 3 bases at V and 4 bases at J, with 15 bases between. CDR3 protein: CATSDAGAGDNQPQHF. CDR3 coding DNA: TGTGCCACCAGTGATGCAGGGGCAGGGGATAATCAGCCCCAGCATTTT.

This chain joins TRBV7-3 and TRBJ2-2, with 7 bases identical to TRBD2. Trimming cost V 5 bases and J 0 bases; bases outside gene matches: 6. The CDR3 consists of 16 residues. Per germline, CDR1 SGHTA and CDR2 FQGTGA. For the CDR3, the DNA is TGTGCCAGCAGCCTGACCGGGACTACGAACACCGGGGAGCTGTTTTTT. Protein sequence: CASSLTGTTNTGELFF.

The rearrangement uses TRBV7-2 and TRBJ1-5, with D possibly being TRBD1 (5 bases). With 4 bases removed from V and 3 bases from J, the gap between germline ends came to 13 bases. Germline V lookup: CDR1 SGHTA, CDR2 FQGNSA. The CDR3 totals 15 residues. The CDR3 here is CASSSGGVNNQPQHF. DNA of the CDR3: TGTGCCAGCAGCTCCGGGGGGGTGAACAATCAGCCCCAGCATTTT.

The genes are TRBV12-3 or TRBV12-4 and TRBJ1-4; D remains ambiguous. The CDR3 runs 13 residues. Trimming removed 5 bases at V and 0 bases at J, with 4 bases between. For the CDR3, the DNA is TGTGCCAGCAGTCCCGCAACTAATGAAAAACTGTTTTTT. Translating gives CASSPATNEKLFF.

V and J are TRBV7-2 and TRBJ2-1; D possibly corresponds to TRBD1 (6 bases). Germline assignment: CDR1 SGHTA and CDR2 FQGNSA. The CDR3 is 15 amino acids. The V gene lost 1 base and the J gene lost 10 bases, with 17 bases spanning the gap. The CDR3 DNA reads TGTGCCAGCAGCTTAGAGGGGACACCTGGAATGGAGCAGTTCTTC. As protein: CASSLEGTPGMEQFF.

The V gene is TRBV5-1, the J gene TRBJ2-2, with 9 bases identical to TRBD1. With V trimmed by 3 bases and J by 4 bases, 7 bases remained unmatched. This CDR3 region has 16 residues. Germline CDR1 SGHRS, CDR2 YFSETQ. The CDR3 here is CASSSSGTGLTGELFF. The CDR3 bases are TGCGCCAGCAGCTCGTCCGGGACAGGGCTCACCGGGGAGCTGTTTTTT. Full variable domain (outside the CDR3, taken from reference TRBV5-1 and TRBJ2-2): KAGVTQTPRYLIKTRGQQVTLSCSPISGHRSVSWYQQTPGQGLQFLFEYFSETQRNKGNFPGRFSGRQFSNSRSEMNVSTLELGDSALYLCASSSSGTGLTGELFFGEGSRLTVL.

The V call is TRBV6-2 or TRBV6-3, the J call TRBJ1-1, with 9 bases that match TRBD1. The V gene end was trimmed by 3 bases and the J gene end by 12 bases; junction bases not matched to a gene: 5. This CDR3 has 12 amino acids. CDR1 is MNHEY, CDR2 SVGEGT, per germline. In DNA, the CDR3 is TGTGCCAGCAGTTATTGGGACAGGGTCACTTTCTTT. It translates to CASSYWDRVTFF.

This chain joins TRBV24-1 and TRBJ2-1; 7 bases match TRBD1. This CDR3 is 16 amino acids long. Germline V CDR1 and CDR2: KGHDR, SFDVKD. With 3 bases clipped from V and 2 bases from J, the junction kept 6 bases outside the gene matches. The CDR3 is CATSDVDRWAYNEQFF. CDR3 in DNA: TGTGCCACCAGTGATGTGGACAGGTGGGCCTACAATGAGCAGTTCTTC.

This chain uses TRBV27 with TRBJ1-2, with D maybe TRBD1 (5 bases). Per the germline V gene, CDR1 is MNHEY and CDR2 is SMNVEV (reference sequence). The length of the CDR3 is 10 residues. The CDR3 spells CYGGVTGYTF. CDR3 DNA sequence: TGTTATGGGGGGGTAACTGGCTACACCTTC.

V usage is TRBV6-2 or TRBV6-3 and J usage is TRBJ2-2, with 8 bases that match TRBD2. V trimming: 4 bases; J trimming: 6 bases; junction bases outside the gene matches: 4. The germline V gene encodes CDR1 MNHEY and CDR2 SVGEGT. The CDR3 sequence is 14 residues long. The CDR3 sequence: CASSLHGGAGELFF. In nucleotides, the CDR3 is TGTGCCAGCAGTTTACACGGGGGGGCCGGGGAGCTGTTTTTT.

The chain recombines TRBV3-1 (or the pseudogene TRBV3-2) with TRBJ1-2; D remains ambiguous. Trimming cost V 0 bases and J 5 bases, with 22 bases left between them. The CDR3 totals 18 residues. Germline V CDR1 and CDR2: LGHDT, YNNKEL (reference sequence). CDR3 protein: CASSQEWFSIGGRYGYTF. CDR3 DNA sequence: TGTGCCAGCAGCCAAGAATGGTTCTCAATTGGAGGGCGATATGGCTACACCTTC.

CDR3 sequence (DNA): TGTGCCAGCAGTATACGAGTCCAAGAGACCCAGTACTTC. Amino acid sequence: CASSIRVQETQYF. The J gene is TRBJ2-5, the V gene TRBV27; D is undetermined. The germline CDR1 and CDR2 sequences are MNHEY and SMNVEV (reference sequence). The CDR3 is 13 amino acids. V was trimmed by 5 bases and J by 1 base, leaving 8 bases between them.

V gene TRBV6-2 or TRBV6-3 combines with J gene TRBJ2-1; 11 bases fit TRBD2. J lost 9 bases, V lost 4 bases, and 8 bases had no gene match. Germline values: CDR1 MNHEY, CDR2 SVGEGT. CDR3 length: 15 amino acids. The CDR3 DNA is TGTGCCAGCAGTTTAATAGCGGGAGGGCCTGGTGAGCAGTTCTTC. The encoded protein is CASSLIAGGPGEQFF.

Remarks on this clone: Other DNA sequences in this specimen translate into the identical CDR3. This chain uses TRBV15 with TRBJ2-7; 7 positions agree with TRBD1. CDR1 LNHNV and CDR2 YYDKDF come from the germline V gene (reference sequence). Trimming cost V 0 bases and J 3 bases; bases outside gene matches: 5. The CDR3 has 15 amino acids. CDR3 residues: CATSRETGSGYEQYF. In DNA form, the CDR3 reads TGTGCCACCAGCAGAGAGACAGGGTCTGGCTACGAGCAGTACTTC.

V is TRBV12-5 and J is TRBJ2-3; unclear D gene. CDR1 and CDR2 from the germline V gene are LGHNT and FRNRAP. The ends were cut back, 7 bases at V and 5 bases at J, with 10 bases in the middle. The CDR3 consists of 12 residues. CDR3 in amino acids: CASAFTGDTQYF. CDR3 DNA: TGTGCTAGTGCCTTCACGGGAGATACGCAGTATTTT.

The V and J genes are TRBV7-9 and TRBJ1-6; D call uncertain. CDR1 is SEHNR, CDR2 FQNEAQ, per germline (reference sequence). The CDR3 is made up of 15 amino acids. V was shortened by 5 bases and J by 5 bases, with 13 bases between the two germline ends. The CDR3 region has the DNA TGTGCCAGCAGCCCCAGACCGGGAGATAATTCACCCCTCCACTTT. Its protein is CASSPRPGDNSPLHF.

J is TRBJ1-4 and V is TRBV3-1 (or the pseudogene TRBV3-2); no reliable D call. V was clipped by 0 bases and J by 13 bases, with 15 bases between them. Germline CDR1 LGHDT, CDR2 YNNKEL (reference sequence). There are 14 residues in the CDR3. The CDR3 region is CASSQDRGSGGLFF. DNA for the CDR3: TGTGCCAGCAGCCAAGATCGCGGCTCCGGCGGACTGTTTTTT.

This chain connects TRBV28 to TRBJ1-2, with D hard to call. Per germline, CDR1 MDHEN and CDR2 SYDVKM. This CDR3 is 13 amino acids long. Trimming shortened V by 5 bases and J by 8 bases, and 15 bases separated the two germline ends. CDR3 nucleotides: TGTGCCAGCAGTGGGCCAGCCCTAACGGGCTACACCTTC. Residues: CASSGPALTGYTF.

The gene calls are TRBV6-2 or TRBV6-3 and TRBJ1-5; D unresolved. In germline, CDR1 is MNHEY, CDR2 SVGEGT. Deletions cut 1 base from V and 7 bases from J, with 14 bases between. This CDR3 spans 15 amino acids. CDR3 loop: CASSYFWSGSQPQHF. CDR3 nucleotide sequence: TGTGCCAGCAGTTACTTTTGGTCGGGGTCCCAGCCCCAGCATTTT.

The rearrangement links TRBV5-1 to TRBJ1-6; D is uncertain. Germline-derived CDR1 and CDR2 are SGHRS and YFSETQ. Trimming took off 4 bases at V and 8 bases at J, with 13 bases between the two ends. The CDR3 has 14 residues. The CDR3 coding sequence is TGCGCCAGCAGCGGTATTCTGGCGGATTCACCCCTCCACTTT. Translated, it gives CASSGILADSPLHF.